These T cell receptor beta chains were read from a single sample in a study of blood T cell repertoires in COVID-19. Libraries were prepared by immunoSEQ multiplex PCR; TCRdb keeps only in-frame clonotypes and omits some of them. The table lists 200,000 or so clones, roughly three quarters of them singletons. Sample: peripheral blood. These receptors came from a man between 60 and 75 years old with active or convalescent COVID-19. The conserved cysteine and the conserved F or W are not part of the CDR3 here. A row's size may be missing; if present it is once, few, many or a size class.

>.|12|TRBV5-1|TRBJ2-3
ASSPTNGVGTQY
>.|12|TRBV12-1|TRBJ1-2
ASSAGPPNYGHT
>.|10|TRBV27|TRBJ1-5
ASSTRGGSQH
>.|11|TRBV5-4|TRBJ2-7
ASSPGGSDEQY
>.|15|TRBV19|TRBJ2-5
ASSSGTGTWGWETQY
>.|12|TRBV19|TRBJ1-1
ASSIDRWNTEAF
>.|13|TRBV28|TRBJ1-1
ASGSWTGTNTEAF
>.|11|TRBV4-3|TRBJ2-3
ASSQDWGTVRY
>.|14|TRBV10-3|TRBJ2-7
AISEASGLGGYEQY
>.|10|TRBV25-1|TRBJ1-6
ASSTGNSPLH
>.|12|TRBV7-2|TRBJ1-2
ASSLGATGTGYT
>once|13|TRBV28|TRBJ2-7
ASSPPGTGMLEQY
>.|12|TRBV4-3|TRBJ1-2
ASSQDPRNYGYT
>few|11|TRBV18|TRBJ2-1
ASSSSPDNEQF
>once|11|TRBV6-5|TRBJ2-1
ASSRTTYDEQF
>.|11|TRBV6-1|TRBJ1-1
ASSEPENTEAF
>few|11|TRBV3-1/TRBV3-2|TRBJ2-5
ASSQAQGRTQY
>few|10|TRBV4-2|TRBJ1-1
ASSLGGYEAF
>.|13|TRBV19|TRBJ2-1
ASSMGAGGLNEQF
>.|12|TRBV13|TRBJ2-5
ASSVGLALETQY
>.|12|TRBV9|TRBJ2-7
ASSGRDTYYEQY
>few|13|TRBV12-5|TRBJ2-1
ASGLGRVNGGEQF
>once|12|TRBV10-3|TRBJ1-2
ATQGTGTIFGYT
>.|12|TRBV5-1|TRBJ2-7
ASSLARNAYEQY
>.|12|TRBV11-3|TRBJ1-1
ASSLRGSITEAF
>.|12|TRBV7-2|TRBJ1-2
ATAADSHLYGYT
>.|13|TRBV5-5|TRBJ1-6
ASSPEVGLNSPLH
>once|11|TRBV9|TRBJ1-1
ASSVVQGTEAF
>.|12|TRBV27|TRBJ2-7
ASSSGELTYEQY
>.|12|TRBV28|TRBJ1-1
ASSYGNEDLGTF
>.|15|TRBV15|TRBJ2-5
ATSRGEGGQAQETQY
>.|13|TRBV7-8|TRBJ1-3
ASSLNRGRRNTIY
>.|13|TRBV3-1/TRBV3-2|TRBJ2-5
ASSQDRGRTETQY
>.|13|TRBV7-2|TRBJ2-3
ASSVDGEGADTQY
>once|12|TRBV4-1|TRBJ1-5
ASSPRQGNQPQH
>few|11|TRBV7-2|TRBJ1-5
ASSLVTGQPQH
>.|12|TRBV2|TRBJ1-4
ASSRDRANEKLF
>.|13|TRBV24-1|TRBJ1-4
ATSDGGTGVEKLF
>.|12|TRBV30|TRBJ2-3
AWLVAGGKDTQY
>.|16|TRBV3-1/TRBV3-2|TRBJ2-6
ASSHWGQGAEGANVLT
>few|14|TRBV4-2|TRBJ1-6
ASSQPRQSYNSPLH
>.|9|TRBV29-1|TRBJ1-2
SVEGRDGYT
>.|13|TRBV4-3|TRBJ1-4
ASSQEARQGWKLF
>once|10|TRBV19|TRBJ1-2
ASSSGDYGYT
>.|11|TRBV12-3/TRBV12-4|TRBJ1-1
ASSLGLRTEAF
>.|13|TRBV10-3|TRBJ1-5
AISLDAGPNQPQH
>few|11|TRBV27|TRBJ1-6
ASRPGVGSPLH
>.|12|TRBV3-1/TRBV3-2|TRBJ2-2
ASSRSGNTGELF
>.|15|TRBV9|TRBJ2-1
ASSVTGTPGSYNEQF
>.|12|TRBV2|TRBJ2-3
ASSDGGNADTQY
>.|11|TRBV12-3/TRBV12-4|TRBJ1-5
ASSFPGNQPQH
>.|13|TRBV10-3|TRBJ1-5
AIRADRGGNQPQH
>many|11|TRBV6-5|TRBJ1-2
ASSYSRILGYT
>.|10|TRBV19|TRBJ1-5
ASLDGDQPQH